Each of the 20 T cell receptor beta chains below was sequenced from the same sample in a study of T cell clonality in common variable immunodeficiency. Libraries were prepared by immunoSEQ multiplex PCR; TCRdb keeps only in-frame clonotypes and omits some of them. Sampling found approximately 37,000 clones, none seen once. The specimen was peripheral blood mononuclear cells. The origin of the receptors is a person between 18 and 75 years old in good health.

This clone was counted many times. The sequenced part of the CDR3 DNA is TGTGCCAGCAGCTTTCGACAGGGTAGGTCCTATAATTCACCC. This encodes CASSFRQGRSYNSP. The entire CDR3 protein reads CASSFRQGRSYNSPLHF. J is TRBJ1-6 and V is TRBV7-4; 7 positions agree with TRBD1. Sequencing ends 3 residues short of the CDR3 end; the germline J gene provides the rest. The CDR3 contains 17 residues. Per germline, CDR1 SGHVT and CDR2 SQSDAQ. With 3 bases clipped from V and 1 base from J, the junction kept 6 bases outside the gene matches.

This clone was counted ten times or more. The CDR3 is cut off 3 residues early in the read; its end comes from the germline J gene. V is TRBV20-1 and J is TRBJ2-3; D is uncertain. Between the trimmed V and J ends, which lost 1 base and 4 bases, there was a span of 12 bases. Germline V gene sequence: CDR1 DFQATT, CDR2 SNEGSKA (reference sequence). The CDR3 totals 14 residues. The CDR3 sequence: CSARVGVPADTQYF. The CDR3 DNA, read in part, is TGCAGTGCTAGAGTGGGCGTTCCTGCAGATACG.

This clone was picked up many times. The CDR3 goes on 3 residues after the read ends, and that part is filled in from the germline J gene. J is TRBJ2-6 and V is TRBV5-4; D ambiguous. Trimming stripped 5 bases from V and 0 bases from J, with 6 bases between. The CDR3 runs to 14 residues. Germline CDR1 is SGHNT and CDR2 is YYREEE (reference sequence). CDR3 DNA (partial): TGTGCCAGCAGTCTTTTCTCTGGGGCCAACGTC. It encodes CASSLFSGANV. The full CDR3 protein is CASSLFSGANVLTF.

As regards this clone: Coverage ceases 3 residues before the CDR3 finishes, and the germline J gene fills in the end. V and J are TRBV19 and TRBJ2-4, with 9 bases fitting TRBD1. CDR1 LNHDA and CDR2 SQIVND come from the germline V gene (reference sequence). The CDR3 sequence is 13 residues long. The covered CDR3 bases are TGTGCCAGTAGTAGAGACAGGGGGGACGGT. It yields the protein CASSRDRGDG. The whole CDR3 region reads CASSRDRGDGQYF. Full variable domain (missing parts from reference TRBV19 and TRBJ2-4): DGGITQSPKYLFRKEGQNVTLSCEQNLNHDAMYWYRQDPGQGLRLIYYSQIVNDFQKGDIAEGYSVSREKKESFPLTVTSAQKNPTAFYLCASSRDRGDGQYFGAGTRLSVL.

In this sample, this clone turned up many times. From the germline J gene comes the end of the CDR3, since the read stops 3 residues before it. The V and J genes are TRBV2 and TRBJ2-5; 11 positions agree with TRBD2. Germline V gene sequence: CDR1 SNHLY, CDR2 FYNNEI. This CDR3 has 16 amino acids. Trimming cost V 6 bases and J 5 bases; bases outside gene matches: 11. CDR3 DNA (partial): TGTGCCAGCAGCGGTACTAGCGGGGGTAAAGAGGAGACC. This codes for CASSGTSGGKEET. Given in full, the CDR3 is CASSGTSGGKEETQYF.

The table lists this clone with many counts. From the germline J gene comes the end of the CDR3, since the read stops 3 residues before it. The chain joins TRBV19 to TRBJ1-1; D is uncertain. V shed 6 bases and J shed 1 base, with 3 bases lying between them. The germline V gene encodes CDR1 LNHDA and CDR2 SQIVND (reference sequence). The CDR3 extends over 11 amino acids. The CDR3 sequence: CASSRNTEAFF. The sequenced CDR3 bases are TGTGCCAGTAGCAGGAACACTGAA.

This clone was counted ten times or more. The read falls 3 residues short of the CDR3 end, and the missing part is taken from the germline J gene. The rearrangement links TRBV5-1 to TRBJ1-2, with TRBD1 as a possible D gene (6 bases). Germline V CDR1 and CDR2: SGHRS, YFSETQ. Trimming stripped 4 bases from V and 0 bases from J, with 10 bases between. The CDR3 consists of 14 residues. The sequenced CDR3 bases are TGCGCCAGCAGCACGGACAGCCCTAACTATGGC. Its translation is CASSTDSPNYG. The entire CDR3 protein is CASSTDSPNYGYTF.

This clone was recorded many times. The read finishes 3 residues shy of the CDR3 end, and the germline J gene is used to complete it. V gene TRBV12-3 or TRBV12-4 combines with J gene TRBJ1-6; 7 bases fit TRBD1. CDR3 length equals 14 residues. With V trimmed by 4 bases and J by 4 bases, 1 base remained unmatched. CDR3 sequence reads: CASSSQGYNSPLHF. CDR3 DNA (partial): TGTGCCAGCAGTTCACAGGGGTATAATTCACCC.

Details on this clone: A much larger clone lies a single base off, so this may be a read error. The DNA read from the CDR3 is TGTGCCAGCTCACCGGCCCGAGATGAAAAG. It yields the protein CASSPARDEK. The whole CDR3 protein reads CASSPARDEKLFF. The J gene is TRBJ2-2, the V gene TRBV18, with unresolved D. The read ends 3 residues early relative to the CDR3; the germline J gene fills the gap. The CDR3 contains 13 residues. Germline-derived CDR1 and CDR2 are KGHSH and LQKENI.

This clone was detected ten times or more. The read finishes 3 residues shy of the CDR3 end, and the germline J gene is used to complete it. The chain carries TRBV20-1 and TRBJ1-3; the match to TRBD1 covers 7 bases. The CDR3 is 14 amino acids. V dropped 6 bases and J dropped 3; count of bases not matched to a gene: 8. Looked up from germline, CDR1 is DFQATT and CDR2 is SNEGSKA (reference sequence). This CDR3 reads CSARTSGGGNTIYF. The CDR3 bases that were read are TGCAGTGCGAGGACGTCAGGGGGTGGAAACACC.

This clone has a handful of counts. Sequencing ends 3 residues short of the CDR3 end; the germline J gene provides the rest. The rearrangement joins TRBV18 to TRBJ1-1, with a tentative D call TRBD1 (5 bases). Germline-derived CDR1 and CDR2 are KGHSH and LQKENI. Trimming removed 3 bases at V and 5 bases at J, with 10 bases between. The CDR3 loop spans 13 amino acids. The CDR3 DNA, read in part, is TGTGCCAGCTCACCGGGGGGGAGGACTGAA. Its protein product is CASSPGGRTE. In full, the CDR3 is CASSPGGRTEAFF.

A word on this clone: The read halts 3 residues ahead of the CDR3 end, with the missing end drawn from the germline J gene. The chain employs TRBV2 and TRBJ2-5; perhaps TRBD2 as D (6 bases). V was pared by 4 bases and J by 5 bases, with 14 bases between. This CDR3 is 14 amino acids long. CDR1 SNHLY and CDR2 FYNNEI come from the germline V gene. CDR3 amino acids: CASSGGTWGETQYF. Partial CDR3 DNA: TGTGCCAGCAGTGGGGGGACTTGGGGGGAGACC.

This clone was found a few times. The read stops 3 residues short of the end of the CDR3; the missing end is completed from the germline J gene. This chain uses TRBV18 with TRBJ2-7; 10 bases map to TRBD1. The CDR3 runs to 14 residues. Per germline, CDR1 KGHSH and CDR2 LQKENI. With V trimmed by 4 bases and J by 3 bases, 3 bases remained unmatched. This CDR3 is CASSQGQGYYEQYF. The sequenced CDR3 bases are TGTGCCAGCTCACAGGGACAGGGGTACTACGAG.

A remark on this clone: The CDR3 is cut off 3 residues early in the read; its end comes from the germline J gene. The genes are TRBV19 and TRBJ1-2, with TRBD1 as a possible D gene (6 bases). Germline V lookup: CDR1 LNHDA, CDR2 SQIVND (reference sequence). The CDR3 consists of 18 residues. This CDR3 reads CASSTPRAEMGDNNDYTF. CDR3 DNA, as far as it was read: TGTGCCAGTAGTACCCCTCGGGCCGAGATGGGGGACAACAATGAC.

This clone was seen ten or more times. The missing CDR3 end, 3 residues past where the read stops, is filled in from the germline J gene. The chain employs TRBV20-1 and TRBJ2-5; tentative D call: TRBD1 (5 bases). The CDR3 is 13 residues long. V lost 6 bases and J 5 bases, leaving 16 bases between the germline ends. Per germline, CDR1 DFQATT and CDR2 SNEGSKA (reference sequence). The DNA read from the CDR3 is TGCAGTGCGCCAGGTCAGGGTCAGGAGACC. Translated: CSAPGQGQET. The whole CDR3 sequence reads CSAPGQGQETQYF.

This clone was seen a handful of times. The read ends 3 residues before the CDR3 terminus; that terminus is restored from the germline J gene. The rearrangement uses TRBV18 and TRBJ1-1, with 7 positions matching TRBD1. Germline CDR1 reads KGHSH; CDR2 reads LQKENI. Losses at the gene ends were 2 bases for V and 1 base for J; bases not matched to a gene: 7. The length of the CDR3 is 16 residues. Incomplete CDR3 DNA: TGTGCCAGCTCACCATCTTCGACAGGGAGGAACACTGAA. Translating it yields CASSPSSTGRNTE. The entire CDR3 is CASSPSSTGRNTEAFF.

At least ten counts were recorded for this clone. Read sequence stops 3 residues before the CDR3 end, and the germline J gene provides the missing end. In the same sample, other DNA sequences code for this CDR3. The chain recombines TRBV20-1 with TRBJ2-7; a weak D match, TRBD2 (5 bases). The CDR3 spans 15 residues. Germline CDR1 reads DFQATT; CDR2 reads SNEGSKA (reference sequence). The germline V and J ends were trimmed by 5 bases and 1 base, with 18 bases remaining between them. The CDR3 DNA, read in part, is TGCAGTGCTCATGCCCCGGACTCATCTTCCTACGAG. Protein product: CSAHAPDSSSYE. The entire CDR3 reads CSAHAPDSSSYEQYF.

This clone was counted ten times or more. The missing CDR3 end, 3 residues past where the read stops, is filled in from the germline J gene. The chain recombines TRBV5-1 with TRBJ2-2; 7 positions match TRBD1. Germline CDR1 and CDR2: SGHRS and YFSETQ. This CDR3 comprises 14 residues. The CDR3 region is CASSRGQRNEKLFF. Partial CDR3 DNA: TGCGCCAGCAGCCGGGGACAGCGTAATGAAAAG.

The sample holds many counts of this clone. Read data end 3 residues before the CDR3 end; the end is taken from the germline J gene. Other nucleotide sequences from this sample produce the same CDR3. The gene calls are TRBV5-1 and TRBJ1-1, with TRBD1 matching over 8 bases. CDR3 length: 14 residues. V was pared by 3 bases and J by 1 base, with 2 bases of the junction left unmatched. Looked up from germline, CDR1 is SGHRS and CDR2 is YFSETQ. CDR3 DNA (partial): TGCGCCAGCAGCTCCGGACAGGGGAACACTGAA. This encodes CASSSGQGNTE. From start to end, the CDR3 is CASSSGQGNTEAFF.

This clone was seen at least ten times. Read sequence stops 3 residues before the CDR3 end, and the germline J gene provides the missing end. V is TRBV6-1 and J is TRBJ2-2, with D perhaps TRBD1 (6 bases). This CDR3 is built from 16 residues. Germline V gene lookup returns CDR1 MNHNS and CDR2 SASEGT. The CDR3 loop reads CASSVGQGLTNEKLFF. Incomplete CDR3 DNA: TGTGCCAGCAGTGTGGGCCAGGGGCTCACTAATGAAAAG.